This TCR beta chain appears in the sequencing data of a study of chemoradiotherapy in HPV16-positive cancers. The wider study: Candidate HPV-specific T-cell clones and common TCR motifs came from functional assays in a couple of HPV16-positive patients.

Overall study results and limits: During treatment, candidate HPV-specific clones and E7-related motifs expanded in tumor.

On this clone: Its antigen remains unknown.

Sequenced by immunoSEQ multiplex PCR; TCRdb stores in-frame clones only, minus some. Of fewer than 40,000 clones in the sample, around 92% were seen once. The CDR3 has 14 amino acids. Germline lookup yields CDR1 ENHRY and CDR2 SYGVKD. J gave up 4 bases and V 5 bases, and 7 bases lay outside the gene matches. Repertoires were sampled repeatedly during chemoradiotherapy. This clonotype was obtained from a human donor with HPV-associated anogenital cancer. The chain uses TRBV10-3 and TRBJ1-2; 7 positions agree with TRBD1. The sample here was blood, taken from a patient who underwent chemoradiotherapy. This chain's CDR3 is CAISRDSIFYGYTF. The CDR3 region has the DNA TGTGCCATCAGTCGGGACAGTATATTCTATGGCTACACCTTC.